This TCR beta chain was sequenced for a study of immune heterogeneity within non-small cell lung tumors. Study-wide points: Each patient largely had their own distinct set of high-frequency T-cell receptor beta clonotypes.

The CDR3 is made up of 15 amino acids. The V end lost 5 bases, the J end lost 9 bases, and 20 bases lay between the germline ends. Germline loops: CDR1 SGHTA, CDR2 FQGNSA. This clonotype appeared a few times. The antigen is unknown. Bulk tumor gDNA, roughly 600 ng per sample, served as the TCR template. While surgery was under way, several biopsies spaced far apart were taken per primary tumor. Patients underwent curative surgery for untreated, newly diagnosed non-small cell lung cancer. The donors were patients with newly diagnosed non-small cell lung cancer undergoing curative-intent surgery. The TCR beta CDR3 region underwent multiplex PCR amplification with 32 V and 13 J primers. TCRdb fed the multiplex PCR reads into MiXCR, producing one record per CDR3 protein. The sample lists under 4,500 distinct CDR3 sequences; 27% were seen once.

This chain connects TRBV7-2 to TRBJ2-1, with D tentatively TRBD2 (6 bases). The sequence derives from a man in his fifties or sixties with non-small cell lung cancer. Sequencing input: lung tumor tissue. CDR3 nucleotides: TGTGCCAGCAGCCAAGAGAGGACTACTCAGGGTGAGCAGTTCTTC. Protein: CASSQERTTQGEQFF.